What follows is one T cell receptor beta chain and its context. Its matching antigen is unknown. These data are taken from a study of cytomegalovirus exposure and HLA in healthy donors. The overall study: An early data release held about 85 million unique TCRs from HLA-typed donors.

With 60 Vbeta and 13 Jbeta primers, the PCR was carried out. The method was immunoSEQ multiplex PCR; TCRdb's version includes in-frame clones alone and lacks a portion of them. The sample contains over 100,000 clones, just under 75% of which appear only once. General study findings and limits: In a later analysis, the majority of CMV-associated beta chains seemingly showed HLA restriction. Indistinguishability led to the exclusion of some V segments, TRBV6-2 and TRBV6-3 included.

The CDR3 spans 15 residues. Trimming cost V 0 bases and J 2 bases; bases outside gene matches: 2. Germline V gives CDR1 SGHRS, CDR2 YFSETQ. The source material was PBMCs. J is TRBJ1-3 and V is TRBV5-1; 7 nucleotides match TRBD1. This receptor was taken from a middle-aged man in good health and CMV-seropositive. CDR3 in amino acids: CASSLGRGTGNTIYF. Written as DNA, the CDR3 is TGCGCCAGCAGCTTGGGCAGGGGGACTGGAAACACCATATATTTT.